A single sample gave rise to the 2 T cell receptor beta chains below, sequenced in a study of cytomegalovirus exposure and HLA in healthy donors. The study ran its PCR with 60 Vbeta and 13 Jbeta primers. Sequencing was performed with immunoSEQ multiplex PCR; in TCRdb, only in-frame clones are kept and a portion is missing. The profile covers some 70,000 clones, with roughly 80% appearing a single time and roughly 5% taken by the ten largest. Material: PBMCs. These receptors all come from a male donor in good health and CMV-seropositive.

V usage is TRBV6-1 and J usage is TRBJ1-1, with D perhaps matching TRBD1 (6 bases). V lost 8 bases, J lost 1 base, and 17 bases lay in between. The germline CDR1 and CDR2 sequences are MNHNS and SASEGT. This CDR3 spans 15 amino acids. DNA for the CDR3: TGTGCCAGCCCCCTATCGGGGGGGCGGAACACTGAAGCTTTCTTT. Translated: CASPLSGGRNTEAFF.

CDR3 nucleotide sequence: TGTGCCTGGGACGAAACGGGACAGGGGAAGAACTATGGCTACACCTTC. The encoded protein is CAWDETGQGKNYGYTF. The genes are TRBV30 and TRBJ1-2; 10 bases agree with TRBD1. From germline, CDR1 is GTSNPN and CDR2 SVGIG (reference sequence). J was trimmed by 2 bases and V by 5 bases; bases with no gene match: 11. The CDR3 contains 16 residues. Complete variable domain (other parts from reference TRBV30 and TRBJ1-2): SQTIHQWPATLVQPVGSPLSLECTVEGTSNPNLYWYRQAAGRGLQLLFYSVGIGQISSEVPQNLSASRPQDRQFILSSKKLLLSDSGFYLCAWDETGQGKNYGYTFGSGTRLTVV.